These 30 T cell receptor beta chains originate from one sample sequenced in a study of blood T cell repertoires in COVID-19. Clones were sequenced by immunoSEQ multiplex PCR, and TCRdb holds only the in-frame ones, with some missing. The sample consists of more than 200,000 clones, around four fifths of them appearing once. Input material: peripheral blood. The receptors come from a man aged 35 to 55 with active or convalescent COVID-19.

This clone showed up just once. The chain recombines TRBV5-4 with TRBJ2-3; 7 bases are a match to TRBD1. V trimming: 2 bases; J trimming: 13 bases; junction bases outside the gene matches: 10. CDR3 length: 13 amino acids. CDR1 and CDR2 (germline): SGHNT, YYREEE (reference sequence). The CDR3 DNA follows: TGTGCCAGCAGCTTTACCCAAACAGGGGAAAAGTATTTT. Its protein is CASSFTQTGEKYF.

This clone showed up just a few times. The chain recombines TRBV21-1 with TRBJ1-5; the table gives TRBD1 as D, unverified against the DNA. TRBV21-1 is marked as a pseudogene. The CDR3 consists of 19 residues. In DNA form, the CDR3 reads TGTGCCAGCAGCAAAGCGGACAGCCCCCCCCTGTATAGCAATCAGCCCCAGCATTTT. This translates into CASSKADSPPLYSNQPQHF.

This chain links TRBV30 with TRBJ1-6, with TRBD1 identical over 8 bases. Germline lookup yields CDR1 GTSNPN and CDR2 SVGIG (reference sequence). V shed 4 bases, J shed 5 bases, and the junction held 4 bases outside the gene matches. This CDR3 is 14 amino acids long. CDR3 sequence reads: CAWMDRANNSPLHF. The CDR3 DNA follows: TGTGCCTGGATGGACAGGGCTAATAATTCACCCCTCCACTTT.

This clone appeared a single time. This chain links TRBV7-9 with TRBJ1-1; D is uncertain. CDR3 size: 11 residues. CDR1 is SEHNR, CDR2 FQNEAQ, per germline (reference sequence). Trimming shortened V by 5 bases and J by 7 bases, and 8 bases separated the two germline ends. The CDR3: CASSLQYEAFF. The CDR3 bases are TGTGCCAGCAGCCTCCAGTATGAAGCTTTCTTT.

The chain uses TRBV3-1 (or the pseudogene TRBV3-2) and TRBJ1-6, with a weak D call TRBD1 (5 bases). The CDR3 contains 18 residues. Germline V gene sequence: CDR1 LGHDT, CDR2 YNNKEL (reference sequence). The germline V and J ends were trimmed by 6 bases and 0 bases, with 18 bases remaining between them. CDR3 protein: CASRDFTGASSYNSPLHF. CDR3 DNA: TGTGCCAGCAGGGATTTTACAGGAGCCAGCTCCTATAATTCACCCCTCCACTTT.

The CDR3 nucleotides are TGTGCCAGCACGGGGGATTCCAACACCGGGGAGCTGTTTTTT. As protein: CASTGDSNTGELFF. The chain is built from TRBV2 and TRBJ2-2; TRBD2 is a possible D gene (6 bases). This CDR3 comprises 14 residues. CDR1 is SNHLY, CDR2 FYNNEI, per germline. V was cut by 7 bases and J by 2 bases, with 11 bases left in between. The full variable domain, completed using reference TRBV2 and TRBJ2-2, is EPEVTQTPSHQVTQMGQEVILRCVPISNHLYFYWYRQILGQKVEFLVSFYNNEISEKSEIFDDQFSVERPDGSNFTLKIRSTKLEDSAMYFCASTGDSNTGELFFGEGSRLTVL.

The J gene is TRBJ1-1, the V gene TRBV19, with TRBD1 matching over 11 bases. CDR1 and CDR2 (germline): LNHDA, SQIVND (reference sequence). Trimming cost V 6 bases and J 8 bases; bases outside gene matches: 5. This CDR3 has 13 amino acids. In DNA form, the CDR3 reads TGTGCCAGTAGCATGGACAGGGGGCGGGAAGCTTTCTTT. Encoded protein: CASSMDRGREAFF.

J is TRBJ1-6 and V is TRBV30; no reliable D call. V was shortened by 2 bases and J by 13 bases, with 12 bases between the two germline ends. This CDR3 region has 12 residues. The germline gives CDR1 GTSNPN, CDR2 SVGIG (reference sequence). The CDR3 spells CAWSRTLRPLHF. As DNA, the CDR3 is TGTGCCTGGAGTCGGACTCTCCGGCCCCTCCACTTT.

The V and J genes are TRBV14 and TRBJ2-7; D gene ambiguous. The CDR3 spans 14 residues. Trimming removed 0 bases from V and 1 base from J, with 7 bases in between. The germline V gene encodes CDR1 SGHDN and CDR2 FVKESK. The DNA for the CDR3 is TGTGCCAGCAGCCAAGACACAGTTTCCTACGAGCAGTACTTC. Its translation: CASSQDTVSYEQYF.

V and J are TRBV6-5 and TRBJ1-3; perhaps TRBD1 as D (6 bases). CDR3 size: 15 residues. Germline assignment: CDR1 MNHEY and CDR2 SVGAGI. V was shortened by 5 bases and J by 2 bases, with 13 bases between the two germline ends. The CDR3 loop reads CASSTRDKAGNTIYF. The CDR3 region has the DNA TGTGCCAGCAGTACCCGGGACAAAGCTGGAAACACCATATATTTT.

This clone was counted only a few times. The CDR3 reads CASRSPGQGNTGELFF. The DNA for the CDR3 is TGTGCCAGCAGATCCCCGGGACAGGGTAACACCGGGGAGCTGTTTTTT. The chain carries TRBV25-1 and TRBJ2-2; TRBD1 matches 9 bases. There are 16 residues in the CDR3. From germline, CDR1 is MGHDK and CDR2 SYGVNS. The trim removed 6 bases at V and 2 bases at J, leaving 7 bases unmatched.

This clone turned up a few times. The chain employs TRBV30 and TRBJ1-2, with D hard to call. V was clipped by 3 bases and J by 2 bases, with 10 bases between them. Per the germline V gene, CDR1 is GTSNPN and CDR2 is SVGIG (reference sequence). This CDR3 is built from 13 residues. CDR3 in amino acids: CAWSPGINYGYTF. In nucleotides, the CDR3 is TGTGCCTGGAGCCCCGGGATAAACTATGGCTACACCTTC.

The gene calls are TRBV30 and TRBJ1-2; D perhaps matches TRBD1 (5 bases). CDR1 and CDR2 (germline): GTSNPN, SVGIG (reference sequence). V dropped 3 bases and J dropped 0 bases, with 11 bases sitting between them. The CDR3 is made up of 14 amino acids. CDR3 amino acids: CAWRGRGANYGYTF. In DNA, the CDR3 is TGTGCCTGGAGGGGGAGGGGCGCTAACTATGGCTACACCTTC.

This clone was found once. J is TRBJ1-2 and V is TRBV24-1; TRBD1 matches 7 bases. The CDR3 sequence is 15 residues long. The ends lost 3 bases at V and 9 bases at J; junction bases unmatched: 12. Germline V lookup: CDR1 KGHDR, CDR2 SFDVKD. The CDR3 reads CATSDPGTVVSSYTF. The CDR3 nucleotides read TGTGCCACCAGTGATCCGGGGACAGTAGTTTCTAGCTACACCTTC.

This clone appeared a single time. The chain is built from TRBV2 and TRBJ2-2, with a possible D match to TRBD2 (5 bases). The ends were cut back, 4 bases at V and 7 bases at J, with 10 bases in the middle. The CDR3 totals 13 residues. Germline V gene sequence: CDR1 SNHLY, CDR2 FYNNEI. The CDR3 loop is CASSGREGGELFF. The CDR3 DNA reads TGTGCCAGCAGTGGACGGGAAGGCGGGGAGCTGTTTTTT.

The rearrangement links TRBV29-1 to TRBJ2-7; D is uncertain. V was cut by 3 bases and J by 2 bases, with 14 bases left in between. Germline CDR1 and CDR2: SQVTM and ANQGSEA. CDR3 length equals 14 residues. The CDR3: CSVEFPYLPYEQYF. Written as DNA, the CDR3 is TGCAGCGTTGAGTTTCCTTACTTACCCTACGAGCAGTACTTC.

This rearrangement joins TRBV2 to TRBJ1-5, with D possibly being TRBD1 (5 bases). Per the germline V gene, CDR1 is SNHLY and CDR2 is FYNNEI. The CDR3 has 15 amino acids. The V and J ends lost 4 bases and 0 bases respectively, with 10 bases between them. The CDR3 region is CASSGSGFSNQPQHF. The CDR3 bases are TGTGCCAGCAGTGGTTCAGGGTTTAGCAATCAGCCCCAGCATTTT. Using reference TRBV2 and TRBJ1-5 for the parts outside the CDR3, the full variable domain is EPEVTQTPSHQVTQMGQEVILRCVPISNHLYFYWYRQILGQKVEFLVSFYNNEISEKSEIFDDQFSVERPDGSNFTLKIRSTKLEDSAMYFCASSGSGFSNQPQHFGDGTRLSIL.

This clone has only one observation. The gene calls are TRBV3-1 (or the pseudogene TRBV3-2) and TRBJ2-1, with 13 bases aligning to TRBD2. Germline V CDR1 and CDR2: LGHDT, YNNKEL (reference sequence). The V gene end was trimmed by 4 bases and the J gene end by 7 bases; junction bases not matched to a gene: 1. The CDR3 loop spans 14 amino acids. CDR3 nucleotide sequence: TGTGCCAGCAGCCGGACTAGCGGGAGAAATGAGCAGTTCTTC. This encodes CASSRTSGRNEQFF.

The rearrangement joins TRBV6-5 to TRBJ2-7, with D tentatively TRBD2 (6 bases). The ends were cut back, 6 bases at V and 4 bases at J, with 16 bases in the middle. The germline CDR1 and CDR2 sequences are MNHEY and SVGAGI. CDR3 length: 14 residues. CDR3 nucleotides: TGTGCCAGCAGGCTAGGGGCTGCGGGGTACGAGCAGTACTTC. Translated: CASRLGAAGYEQYF.

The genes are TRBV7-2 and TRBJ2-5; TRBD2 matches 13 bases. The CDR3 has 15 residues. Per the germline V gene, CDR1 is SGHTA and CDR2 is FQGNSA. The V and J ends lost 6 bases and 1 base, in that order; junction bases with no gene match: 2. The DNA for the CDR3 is TGTGCCAGCAGTGGGACTAGCGGGATCCAAGAGACCCAGTACTTC. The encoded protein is CASSGTSGIQETQYF.

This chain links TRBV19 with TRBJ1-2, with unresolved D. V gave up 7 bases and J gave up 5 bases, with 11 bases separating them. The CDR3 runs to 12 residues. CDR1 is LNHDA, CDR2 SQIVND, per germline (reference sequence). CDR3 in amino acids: CASNDYRYGYTF. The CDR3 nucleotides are TGTGCCAGTAATGACTATCGGTATGGCTACACCTTC.

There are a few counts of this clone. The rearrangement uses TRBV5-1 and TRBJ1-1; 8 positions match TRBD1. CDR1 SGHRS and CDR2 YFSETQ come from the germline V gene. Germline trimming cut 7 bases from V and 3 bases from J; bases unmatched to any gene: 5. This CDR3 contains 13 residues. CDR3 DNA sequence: TGCGCCAGCTGCGGACAGGGTCACACTGAAGCTTTCTTT. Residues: CASCGQGHTEAFF. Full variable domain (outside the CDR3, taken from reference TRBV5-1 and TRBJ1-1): KAGVTQTPRYLIKTRGQQVTLSCSPISGHRSVSWYQQTPGQGLQFLFEYFSETQRNKGNFPGRFSGRQFSNSRSEMNVSTLELGDSALYLCASCGQGHTEAFFGQGTRLTVV.

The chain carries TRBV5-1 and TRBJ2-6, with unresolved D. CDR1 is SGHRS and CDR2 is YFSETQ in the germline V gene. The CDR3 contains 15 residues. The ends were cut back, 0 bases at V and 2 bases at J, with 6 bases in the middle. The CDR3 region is CASSLGTAGANVLTF. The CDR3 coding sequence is TGCGCCAGCAGCTTGGGTACGGCTGGGGCCAACGTCCTGACTTTC.

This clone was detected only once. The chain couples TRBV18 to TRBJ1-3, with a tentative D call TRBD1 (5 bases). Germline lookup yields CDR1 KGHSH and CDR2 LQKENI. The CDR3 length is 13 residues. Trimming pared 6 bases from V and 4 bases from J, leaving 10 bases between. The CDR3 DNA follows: TGTGCCAGCTCTCCCCAGGGCGGAAACACCATATATTTT. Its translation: CASSPQGGNTIYF.

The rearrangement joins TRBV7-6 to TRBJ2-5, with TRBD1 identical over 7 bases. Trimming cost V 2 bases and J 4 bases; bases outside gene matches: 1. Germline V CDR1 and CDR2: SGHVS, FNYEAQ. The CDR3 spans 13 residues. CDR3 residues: CASSLPGGETQYF. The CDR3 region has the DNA TGTGCCAGCAGCTTACCAGGGGGAGAGACCCAGTACTTC.

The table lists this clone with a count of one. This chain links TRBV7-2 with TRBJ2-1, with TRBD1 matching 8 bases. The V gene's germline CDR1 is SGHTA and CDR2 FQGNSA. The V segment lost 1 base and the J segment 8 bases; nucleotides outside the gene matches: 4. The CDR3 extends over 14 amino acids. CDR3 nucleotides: TGTGCCAGCAGCTTAGATCAGGGGGCGCATGAGCAGTTCTTC. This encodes CASSLDQGAHEQFF.

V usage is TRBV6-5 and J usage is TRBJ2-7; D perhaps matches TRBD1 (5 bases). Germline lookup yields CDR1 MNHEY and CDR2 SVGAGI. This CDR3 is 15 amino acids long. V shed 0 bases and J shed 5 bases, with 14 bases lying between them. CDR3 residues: CASSYSIRRAHEQYF. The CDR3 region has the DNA TGTGCCAGCAGTTACTCGATTCGCAGGGCCCACGAGCAGTACTTC.

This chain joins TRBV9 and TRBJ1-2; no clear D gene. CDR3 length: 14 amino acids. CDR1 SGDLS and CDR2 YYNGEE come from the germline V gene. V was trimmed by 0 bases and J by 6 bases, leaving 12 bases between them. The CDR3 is CASSVARPEDGYTF. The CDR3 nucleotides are TGTGCCAGCAGCGTAGCTAGACCAGAAGATGGCTACACCTTC.

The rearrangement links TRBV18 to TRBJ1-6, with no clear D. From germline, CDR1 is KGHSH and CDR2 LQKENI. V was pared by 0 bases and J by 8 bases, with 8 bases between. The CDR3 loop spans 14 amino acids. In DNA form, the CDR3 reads TGTGCCAGCTCACCACCCCGAGCGGATTCACCCCTCCACTTT. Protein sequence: CASSPPRADSPLHF. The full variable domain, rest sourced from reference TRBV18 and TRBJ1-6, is NAGVMQNPRHLVRRRGQEARLRCSPMKGHSHVYWYRQLPEEGLKFMVYLQKENIIDESGMPKERFSAEFPKEGPSILRIQQVVRGDSAAYFCASSPPRADSPLHFGNGTRLTVT.

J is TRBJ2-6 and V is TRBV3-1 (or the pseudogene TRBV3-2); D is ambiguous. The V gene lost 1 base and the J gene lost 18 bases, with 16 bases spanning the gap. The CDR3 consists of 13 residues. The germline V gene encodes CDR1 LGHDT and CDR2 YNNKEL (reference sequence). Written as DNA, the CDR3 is TGTGCCAGCAGCCAAGCGTGGGCAGAGCCAGGGACTTTC. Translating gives CASSQAWAEPGTF.